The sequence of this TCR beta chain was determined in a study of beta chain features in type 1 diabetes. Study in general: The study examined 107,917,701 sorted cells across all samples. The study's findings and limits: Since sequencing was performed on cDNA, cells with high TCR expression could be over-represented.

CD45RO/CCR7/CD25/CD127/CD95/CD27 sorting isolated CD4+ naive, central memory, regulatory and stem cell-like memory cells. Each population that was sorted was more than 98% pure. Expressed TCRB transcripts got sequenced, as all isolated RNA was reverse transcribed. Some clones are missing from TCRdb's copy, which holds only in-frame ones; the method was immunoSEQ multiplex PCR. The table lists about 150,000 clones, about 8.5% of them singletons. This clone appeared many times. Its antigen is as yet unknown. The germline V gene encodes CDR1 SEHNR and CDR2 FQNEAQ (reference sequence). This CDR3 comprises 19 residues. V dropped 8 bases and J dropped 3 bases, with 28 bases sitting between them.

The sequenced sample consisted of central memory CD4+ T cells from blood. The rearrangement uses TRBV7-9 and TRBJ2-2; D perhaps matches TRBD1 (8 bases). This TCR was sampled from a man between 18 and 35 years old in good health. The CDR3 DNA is TGTGCCAGCCCGATTGCTACAGGGGGGGCTAAGACCCACACCGGGGAGCTGTTTTTT. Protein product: CASPIATGGAKTHTGELFF.